A selection of T cell receptor beta chains follows, all from one sample in a study of memory CD4+ T cells and cytomegalovirus serostatus. Some clones are missing from TCRdb's copy, which holds only in-frame ones; the method was immunoSEQ multiplex PCR. Here the sample spans 25,000 to 40,000 clones, roughly 80% being singletons. Material for sequencing was memory CD4+ T cells from blood. The receptors originated from an adult in good health and CMV-seronegative. Some clones in this sample may be carry-over from other donors' samples. Both conserved end residues are part of each CDR3. The order of the fields is J gene, clone size, V gene, D gene, CDR3 DNA, CDR3 protein. The D gene is left open where the match is weak. Rows give clone size only sometimes, using once, few, many, or a class for an expanded clone.

>TRBJ1-1|NA|TRBV2|NA
TGTGCCAGCCGGGGAGAAATCACTGAAGCTTTCTTT
CASRGEITEAFF
>TRBJ2-7|once|TRBV20-1|TRBD1
TGCAGTGCTGGACAGGGGCCCGAGCAGTACTTC
CSAGQGPEQYF
>TRBJ2-3|once|TRBV19|NA
TGTGCCAGTAGTCACGGTCCTGGCACAGATACGCAGTATTTT
CASSHGPGTDTQYF
>TRBJ1-5|NA|TRBV19|NA
TGTGCCAGTTCTGGTAGCAATCAGCCCCAGCATTTT
CASSGSNQPQHF
>TRBJ1-2|NA|TRBV29-1|NA
TGCAGCGTTGAACGGGACTATGGCTACACCTTC
CSVERDYGYTF
>TRBJ1-1|NA|TRBV7-8|TRBD1
TGTGCCAGCAGCTTAGTTGCCGGGACAGGGGGAGGAACCACTGAAGCTTTCTTT
CASSLVAGTGGGTTEAFF
>TRBJ2-1|NA|TRBV7-7|TRBD2
TGTGCTAGCAGCGTAAGTGTAAGCGGGGCTAACAATGAGCAGTTCTTC
CASSVSVSGANNEQFF
>TRBJ1-1|NA|TRBV23-1|TRBD1
TGCGCCAGCAGTCAGCCGGGACAGTTCATGAACACTGAAGCTTTCTTT
CASSQPGQFMNTEAFF
>TRBJ2-1|NA|TRBV7-9|TRBD2
TGTGCCAGCATCTTGGGAGCGGGGCTCGGTGAGCAGTTCTTC
CASILGAGLGEQFF
>TRBJ2-3|NA|TRBV18|NA
TGTGCCAGCTCTAGCAGCACAGATACGCAGTATTTT
CASSSSTDTQYF
>TRBJ2-1|few|TRBV19|NA
TGTGCCAGTAGCCAACCGGGACGGACGATCTACAATGAGCAGTTCTTC
CASSQPGRTIYNEQFF
>TRBJ1-1|few|TRBV19|NA
TGTGCCAGTAGTATAGGTCGGAGTATGAACACTGAAGCTTTCTTT
CASSIGRSMNTEAFF
>TRBJ1-2|few|TRBV18|TRBD1
TGTGCCAGCTCACCACGGACAGGGATGGACAACTATGGCTACACCTTC
CASSPRTGMDNYGYTF
>TRBJ1-2|NA|TRBV6-6|TRBD1
TGTGCCAGCAGTTACGGGGACAGCGCGGCGGGCTACACCTTC
CASSYGDSAAGYTF
>TRBJ2-3|NA|TRBV7-9|NA
TGTGCCAGCAGCTTAGACAGCAGCCTAGATACGCAGTATTTT
CASSLDSSLDTQYF
>TRBJ2-2|NA|TRBV7-2|TRBD1
TGTGCCAGCAGCTTATTCAGGGGGATCACCGGGGAGCTGTTTTTT
CASSLFRGITGELFF
>TRBJ1-2|NA|TRBV5-6|TRBD1
TGTGCCAGCAGCTTGGGCCAGGGGGCGCTTAATGGCTACACCTTC
CASSLGQGALNGYTF
>TRBJ1-2|NA|TRBV14|NA
TGTGCCAGCAGCCAAGTATCCGGCGGCTATGGCTACACCTTC
CASSQVSGGYGYTF
>TRBJ2-1|NA|TRBV19|NA
TGTGCCAGTACGGCCTTACAGGGGAGGAATGAGCAGTTCTTC
CASTALQGRNEQFF
>TRBJ2-1|NA|TRBV6-5|TRBD2
TGTGCCAGCAGTTACTCGGGTCGCGGGAGCAATGAGCAGTTCTTC
CASSYSGRGSNEQFF
>TRBJ1-4|NA|TRBV28|TRBD1
TGTGCCAGCATTTCGAACAGGGGGGTAGGTGAAAAACTGTTTTTT
CASISNRGVGEKLFF
>TRBJ1-1|NA|TRBV7-2|NA
TGTGCCAGCAGCTTAGCAGGGGCAGGGATCACTGAAGCTTTCTTT
CASSLAGAGITEAFF
>TRBJ2-7|few|TRBV5-1|TRBD2
TGCGCCAGCAGCTCTAGCGGGGGAAGCCAATACGAGCAGTACTTC
CASSSSGGSQYEQYF
>TRBJ2-7|NA|TRBV28|NA
TGTGCCAGCAGGGACAGCAACTACGAGCAGTACTTC
CASRDSNYEQYF
>TRBJ1-2|NA|TRBV4-3|NA
TGCGCCAGCAGCCAAGAAAACAGGGTAAACTATGGCTACACCTTC
CASSQENRVNYGYTF